This T cell receptor beta chain was captured by sequencing in a study of high-grade serous ovarian cancer treatment subgroups. Overall study: Each sample yielded on average roughly 7,000 unique TCR beta rearrangements from approximately 13,000 reads. Study observations and caveats: Repertoire analysis covered CDR3 alone, not CDR1 or CDR2. Clonal relatedness tracked neoantigen level, and by trend copy number and mutation load. Repertoire similarity ranged about 0.1 to 0.85 between tumors of one patient.

Worth noting for this clone: Its target is unknown.

Tumor samples were taken before definitive surgery or chemotherapy. Germline V gene sequence: CDR1 SGHVS, CDR2 FQNEAQ. This CDR3 has 16 amino acids. The protocol was immunoSEQ multiplex PCR, while the TCRdb copy is restricted to in-frame clones and leaves out a portion. The data contain some 6,000 clones, 70% to 80% of them singletons. The source of this sequence is a human donor with high-grade serous ovarian cancer. Sequencing was performed on tumor tissue. The V gene is TRBV7-8, the J gene TRBJ2-5, with 8 nucleotides matching TRBD2. The J call may be mistaken, given a closer DNA end match to TRBJ2-7. The CDR3 protein is CASSLAGSRGDYEQYF. CDR3 nucleotide sequence: TGTGCCAGCAGCTTAGCGGGGTCGCGGGGGGACTACGAGCAGTACTTC.